The entry below describes one TCR beta chain. As yet, its antigen is unknown. At one end, the junction sequence differs from germline, possibly due to a read error. This CDR3 is 13 amino acids long. Germline V gene lookup returns CDR1 SGHTA and CDR2 FQGTGA. The data were obtained in a study of cytomegalovirus exposure and HLA in healthy donors. General study results and limits: Evidence from a later analysis indicated that most CMV-associated TCR beta chains looked HLA-restricted.

A multiplex PCR was run with 60 Vbeta primers and 13 Jbeta primers. Using immunoSEQ multiplex PCR, the repertoire was profiled, and TCRdb retains in-frame clones only, with some absent. This sample has approximately 150,000 clones, with about 80% found just once. This chain joins TRBV7-3 and TRBJ1-1; D gene ambiguous. The sequenced material came from PBMCs. The origin of this receptor is a middle-aged woman in good health and CMV-seronegative. The CDR3 loop reads CAGSFGKTTEAFF. In DNA, the CDR3 is TGTGCCGGCAGCTTCGGGAAGACAACTGAAGCTTTCTTT.